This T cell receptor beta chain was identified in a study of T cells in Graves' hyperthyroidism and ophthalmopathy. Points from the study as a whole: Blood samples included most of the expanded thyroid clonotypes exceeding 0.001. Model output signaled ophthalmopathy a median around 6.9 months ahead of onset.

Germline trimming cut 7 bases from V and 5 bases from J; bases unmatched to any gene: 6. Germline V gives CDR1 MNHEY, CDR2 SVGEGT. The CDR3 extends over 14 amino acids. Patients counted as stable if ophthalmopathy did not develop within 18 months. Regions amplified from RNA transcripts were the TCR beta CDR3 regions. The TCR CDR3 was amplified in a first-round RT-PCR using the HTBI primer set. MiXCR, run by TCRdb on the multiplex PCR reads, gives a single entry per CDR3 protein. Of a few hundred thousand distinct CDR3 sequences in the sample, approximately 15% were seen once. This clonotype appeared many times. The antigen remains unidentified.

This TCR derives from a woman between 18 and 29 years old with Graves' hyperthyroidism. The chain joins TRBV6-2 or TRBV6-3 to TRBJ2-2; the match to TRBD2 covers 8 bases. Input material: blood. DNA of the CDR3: TGTGCCAGCACATTAGCGGGGCGGACCGGGGAGCTGTTTTTT. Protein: CASTLAGRTGELFF.